This T cell receptor beta chain was captured in a study of blood T cell repertoires in COVID-19 (dated by TCRdb to 2020 to 2021). In terms of the full investigation: Recovered participants in ImmuneRACE Cohort 3 were defined by two consecutive negative NP/OP PCR tests, clearance by a healthcare professional, or resolution of symptoms. The material from the prospective study consisted of cDNA or gDNA derived from T cells, B-cell-depleted T cells, or PBMCs. The repertoires were released in a freely available public database intended as a resource for research on the immune response to SARS-CoV-2. HLA class I and class II types, where available, came from metadata supplied by the sample provider rather than from assay-based typing. Subjects who had been exposed to COVID-19, were actively infected with it, or had recovered from it provided the deeply sampled blood TCRbeta repertoires that made up the dataset. Sample metadata almost always included a de-identified subject ID, COVID-19 status, age in years and sex. The samples were drawn from two sources: the first 160 participants of the ongoing ImmuneRACE study, and 1,254 subjects contributed by 6 global collaborators. Samples covering the acute and convalescent phases of COVID-19 were provided by collaborators in the United States, Italy and Spain.

TCRbeta CDR3 regions were amplified from genomic DNA using the immunoSEQ Assay, a bias-controlled multiplex PCR. The paper's data handling went like this. Nucleated cell counts per sample were estimated from amplification of reference gene primers within the assay. Sequence reads were collapsed and filtered to measure the absolute abundance of every unique TCRbeta CDR3 rearrangement. For each sample, productive Simpson clonality was calculated by taking the square root of Simpson's diversity index across productive rearrangements. Drawn from immuneACCESS, this table holds only the in-frame rearrangements with V and J called that TCRdb kept. Clones are partly lost; checked studies trace under half to an unresolved V gene and leave the rest unexplained. Clone size and V and J calls were adopted from that table, with D and trimming inferred from the DNA. Present in this sample are about 150,000 clones, 79% of which were seen just once. The leading ten clones occupy 15% to 20% of the sample.

Results and caveats for the whole study, not just this receptor: Clinical and demographic metadata were provided uncurated, with the amount varying by source and participant.

The V end loses 2 bases and the J end loses 5 bases, and a stretch of 10 bases separates them. Sequences SQVTM (CDR1) and ANQGSEA (CDR2) are obtained from the germline V gene. The CDR3 runs 13 amino acids, cysteine and phenylalanine included. The entry retains the CDR3 DNA only, 39 bases that are in frame from base 1. Enrolling through a virtual design, the prospective study's participants ranged in age from roughly 18 to 100 years and lived across 24 United States geographic areas. Cohort assignment in the prospective study relied on participant-reported clinical history from a screening survey and a study questionnaire. Each participant in the prospective study had whole blood, serum and a nasopharyngeal or oropharyngeal swab collected by mobile phlebotomists. Additional blood draws and questionnaires over an approximately 2-month period could optionally be provided by prospective study participants. Prospective study blood samples were shipped either frozen or at room temperature before DNA extraction.

To note about this clone: Its antigen specificity is not known. Base qualities were left out, and no much larger clone turns up one base away.

The chain uses TRBV29-1 and TRBJ2-1; TRBD2 is possibly the D segment (6 matching bases). The receptor comes from a woman in her seventies in a cohort exposed to, infected with or recovered from COVID-19 (not recorded which). Sequenced sample: PBMCs or T cells enriched from blood (not recorded which). The CDR3 is CSVESGANNEQFF. The DNA is as follows: TGCAGCGTTGAATCGGGAGCTAACAATGAGCAGTTCTTC.